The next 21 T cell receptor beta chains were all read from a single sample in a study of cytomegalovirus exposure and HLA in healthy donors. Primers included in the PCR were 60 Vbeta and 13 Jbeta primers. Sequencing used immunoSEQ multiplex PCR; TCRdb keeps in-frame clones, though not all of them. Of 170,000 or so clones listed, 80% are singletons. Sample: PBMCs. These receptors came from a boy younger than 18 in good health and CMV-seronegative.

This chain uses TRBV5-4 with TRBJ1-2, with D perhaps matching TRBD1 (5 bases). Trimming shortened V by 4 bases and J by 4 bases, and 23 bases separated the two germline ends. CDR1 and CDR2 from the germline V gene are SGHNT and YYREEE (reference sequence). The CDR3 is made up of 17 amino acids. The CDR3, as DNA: TGTGCCAGCAGCGGGAAGGGGCGCGGCAGGGCAGGCTATGGCTACACCTTC. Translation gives CASSGKGRGRAGYGYTF. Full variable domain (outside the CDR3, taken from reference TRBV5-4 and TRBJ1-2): ETGVTQSPTHLIKTRGQQVTLRCSSQSGHNTVSWYQQALGQGPQFIFQYYREEENGRGNFPPRFSGLQFPNYSSELNVNALELDDSALYLCASSGKGRGRAGYGYTFGSGTRLTVV.

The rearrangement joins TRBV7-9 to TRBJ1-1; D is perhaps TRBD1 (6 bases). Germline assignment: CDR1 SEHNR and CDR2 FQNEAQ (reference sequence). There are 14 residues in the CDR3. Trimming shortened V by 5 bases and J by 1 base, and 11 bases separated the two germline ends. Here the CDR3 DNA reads TGTGCCAGCAGCCAGGGGTACAGGAACACTGAAGCTTTCTTT. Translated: CASSQGYRNTEAFF.

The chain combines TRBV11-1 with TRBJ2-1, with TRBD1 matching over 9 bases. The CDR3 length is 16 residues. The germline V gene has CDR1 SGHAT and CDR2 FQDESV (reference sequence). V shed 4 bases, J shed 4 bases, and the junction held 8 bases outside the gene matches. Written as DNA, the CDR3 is TGTGCCAGCAGCTCCTCCGGGACAGGGTATTACAATGAGCAGTTCTTC. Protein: CASSSSGTGYYNEQFF.

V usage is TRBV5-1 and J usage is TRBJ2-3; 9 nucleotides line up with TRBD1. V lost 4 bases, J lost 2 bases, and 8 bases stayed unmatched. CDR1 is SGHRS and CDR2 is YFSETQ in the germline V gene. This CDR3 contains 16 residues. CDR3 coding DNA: TGCGCCAGCAGCCCCCGACAGGGGGTATACACAGATACGCAGTATTTT. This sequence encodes CASSPRQGVYTDTQYF.

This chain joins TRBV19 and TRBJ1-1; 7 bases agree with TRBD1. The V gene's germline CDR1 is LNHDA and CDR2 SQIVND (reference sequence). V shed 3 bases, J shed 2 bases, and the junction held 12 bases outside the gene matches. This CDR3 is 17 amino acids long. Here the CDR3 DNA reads TGTGCCAGTAGTATCGAACTATACGACAGGGTAAACACTGAAGCTTTCTTT. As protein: CASSIELYDRVNTEAFF.

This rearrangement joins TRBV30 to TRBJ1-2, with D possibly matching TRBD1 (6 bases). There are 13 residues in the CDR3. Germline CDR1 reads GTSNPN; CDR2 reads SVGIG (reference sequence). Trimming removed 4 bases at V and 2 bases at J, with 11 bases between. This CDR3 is CAWNRDRNYGYTF. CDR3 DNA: TGTGCCTGGAACAGGGACCGAAACTATGGCTACACCTTC.

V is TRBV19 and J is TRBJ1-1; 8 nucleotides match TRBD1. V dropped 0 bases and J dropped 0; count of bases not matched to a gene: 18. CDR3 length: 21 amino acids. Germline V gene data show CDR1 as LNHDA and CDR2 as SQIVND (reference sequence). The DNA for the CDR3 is TGTGCCAGTAGTATAGATTGGGACAGGTTATGGGACAGGTCTATGAACACTGAAGCTTTCTTT. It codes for CASSIDWDRLWDRSMNTEAFF.

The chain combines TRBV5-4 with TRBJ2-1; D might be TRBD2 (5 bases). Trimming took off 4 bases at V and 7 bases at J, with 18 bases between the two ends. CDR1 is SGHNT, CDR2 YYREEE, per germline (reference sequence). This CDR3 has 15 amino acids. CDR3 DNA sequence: TGTGCCAGCAGCCGGAGGTACTGGGTGGAAAATGAGCAGTTCTTC. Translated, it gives CASSRRYWVENEQFF.

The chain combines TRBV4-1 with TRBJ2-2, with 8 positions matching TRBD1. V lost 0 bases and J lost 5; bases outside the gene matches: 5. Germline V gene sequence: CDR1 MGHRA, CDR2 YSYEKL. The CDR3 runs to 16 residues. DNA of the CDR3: TGCGCCAGCAGCCAAGACCCGACAGGGGATACCGGGGAGCTGTTTTTT. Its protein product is CASSQDPTGDTGELFF.

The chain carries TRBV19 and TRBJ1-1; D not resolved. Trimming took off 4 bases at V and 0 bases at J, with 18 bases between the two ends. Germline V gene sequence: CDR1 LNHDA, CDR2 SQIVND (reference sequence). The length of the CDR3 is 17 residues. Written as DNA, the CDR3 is TGTGCCAGTAGTACGTACTTCTACAGAGCCATGAACACTGAAGCTTTCTTT. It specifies CASSTYFYRAMNTEAFF.

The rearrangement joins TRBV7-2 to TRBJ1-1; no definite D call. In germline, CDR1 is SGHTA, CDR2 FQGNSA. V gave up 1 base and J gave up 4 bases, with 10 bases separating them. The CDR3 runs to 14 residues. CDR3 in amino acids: CASSLESVSTEAFF. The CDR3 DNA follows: TGTGCCAGCAGCTTAGAATCTGTGAGCACTGAAGCTTTCTTT.

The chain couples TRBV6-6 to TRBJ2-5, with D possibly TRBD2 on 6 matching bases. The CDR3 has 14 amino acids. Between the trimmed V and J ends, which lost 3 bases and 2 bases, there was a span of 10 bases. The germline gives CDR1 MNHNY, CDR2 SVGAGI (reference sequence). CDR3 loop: CASSYSSAQETQYF. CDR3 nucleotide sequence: TGTGCCAGCAGTTATTCTAGCGCTCAAGAGACCCAGTACTTC.

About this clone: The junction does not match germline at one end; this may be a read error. The CDR3 is CASSYGDTRQGTQYF. In DNA, the CDR3 is TGTGCCAGCAGTTACGGCGACACCCGCCAAGGGACCCAGTACTTC. This rearrangement joins TRBV6-6 to TRBJ2-5; D remains ambiguous. This CDR3 spans 15 amino acids. Germline V gene data show CDR1 as MNHNY and CDR2 as SVGAGI (reference sequence).

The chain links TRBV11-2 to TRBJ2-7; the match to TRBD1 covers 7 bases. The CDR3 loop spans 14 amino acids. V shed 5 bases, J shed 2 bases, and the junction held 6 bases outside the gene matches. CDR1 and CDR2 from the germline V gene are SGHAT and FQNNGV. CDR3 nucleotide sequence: TGTGCCAGCAGCCCCCGACAGGGACCCTACGAGCAGTACTTC. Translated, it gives CASSPRQGPYEQYF.

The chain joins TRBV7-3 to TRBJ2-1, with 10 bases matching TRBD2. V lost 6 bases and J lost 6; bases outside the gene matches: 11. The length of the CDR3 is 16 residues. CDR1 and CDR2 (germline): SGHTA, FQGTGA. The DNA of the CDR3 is TGTGCCAGCAGTCGGATGGCCGGGACTAGCGTCAATGAGCAGTTCTTC. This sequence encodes CASSRMAGTSVNEQFF.

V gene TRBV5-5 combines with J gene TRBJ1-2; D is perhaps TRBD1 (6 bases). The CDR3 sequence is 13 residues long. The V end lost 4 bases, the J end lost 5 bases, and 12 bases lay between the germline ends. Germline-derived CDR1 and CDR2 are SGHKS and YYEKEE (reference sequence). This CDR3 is CASSKQGPYGYTF. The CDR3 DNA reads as TGTGCCAGCAGCAAACAGGGCCCTTATGGCTACACCTTC.

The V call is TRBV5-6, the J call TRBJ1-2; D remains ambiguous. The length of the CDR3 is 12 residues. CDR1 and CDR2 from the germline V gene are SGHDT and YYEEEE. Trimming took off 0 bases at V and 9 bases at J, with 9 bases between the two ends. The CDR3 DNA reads TGTGCCAGCAGCTTGGCCCGAGGAAGCTACACCTTC. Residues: CASSLARGSYTF. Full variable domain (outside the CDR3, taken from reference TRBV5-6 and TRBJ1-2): DAGVTQSPTHLIKTRGQQVTLRCSPKSGHDTVSWYQQALGQGPQFIFQYYEEEERQRGNFPDRFSGHQFPNYSSELNVNALLLGDSALYLCASSLARGSYTFGSGTRLTVV.

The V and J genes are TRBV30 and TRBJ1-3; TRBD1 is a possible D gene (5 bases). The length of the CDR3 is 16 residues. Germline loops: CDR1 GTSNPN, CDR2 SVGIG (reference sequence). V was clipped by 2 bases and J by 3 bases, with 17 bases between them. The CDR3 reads CAWSPGSLRGGNTIYF. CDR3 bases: TGTGCCTGGAGTCCCGGCAGTCTAAGGGGTGGAAACACCATATATTTT.

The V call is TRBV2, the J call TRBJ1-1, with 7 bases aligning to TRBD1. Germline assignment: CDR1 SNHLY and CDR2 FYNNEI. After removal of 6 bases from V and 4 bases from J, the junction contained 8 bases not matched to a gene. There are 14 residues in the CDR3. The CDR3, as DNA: TGTGCCAGCAGACCAGCTACAGGGGTCACTGAAGCTTTCTTT. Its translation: CASRPATGVTEAFF.

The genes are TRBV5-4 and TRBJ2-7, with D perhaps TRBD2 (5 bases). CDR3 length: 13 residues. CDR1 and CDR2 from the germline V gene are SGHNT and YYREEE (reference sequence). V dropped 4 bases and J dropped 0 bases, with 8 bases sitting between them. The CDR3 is CASSPGSSYEQYF. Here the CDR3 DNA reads TGTGCCAGCAGCCCGGGAAGCTCCTACGAGCAGTACTTC.

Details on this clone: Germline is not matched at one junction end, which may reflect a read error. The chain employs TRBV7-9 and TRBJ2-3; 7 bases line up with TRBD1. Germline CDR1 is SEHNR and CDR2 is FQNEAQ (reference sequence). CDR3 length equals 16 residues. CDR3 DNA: TGTTCCAGCAGCTTAGGATGGGACAGTGGCACAGATACGCAGTATTTT. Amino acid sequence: CSSSLGWDSGTDTQYF.